Each of the 32 T cell receptor beta chains below was sequenced from the same sample in a study of T cell responses to AZD1222 COVID-19 vaccine (dated by TCRdb to the early 2020s). The library relied on the immunoSEQ multiplex PCR assay. Sourced from immuneACCESS, this table was stored by TCRdb with only in-frame sequences that have V and J called. A share of the clones is absent; for the studies checked, an unresolved V gene accounts for under half, and the remainder has no known explanation. The sample records 95,000 to 150,000 clones, around 89% of which are singletons. Around 10% of the sample comes from the top ten. The sample's time point label, in plain terms: baseline before first vaccination. The treatment or condition label corresponds to: meningococcal conjugate vaccine given as trial control. The sample in question was peripheral blood, obtained on day 0 of MenACWY control vaccination. The receptors were sampled from an adult in good health.

The J gene is TRBJ1-5, the V gene TRBV3-1 (or the pseudogene TRBV3-2); TRBD1 agrees at 7 bases. Germline CDR1 reads LGHDT; CDR2 reads YNNKEL (reference sequence). The CDR3 covers 16 residues. The ends lost 1 base at V and 3 bases at J; junction bases unmatched: 6. The CDR3 sequence is CASSQGNRGFNQPQHF. In nucleotides, the CDR3 is TGTGCCAGCAGCCAAGGGAACAGGGGATTCAATCAGCCCCAGCATTTT.

The rearrangement joins TRBV3-1 (or the pseudogene TRBV3-2) to TRBJ1-5, with D unresolved. This CDR3 is 13 amino acids long. V dropped 4 bases and J dropped 2 bases, with 6 bases sitting between them. From germline, CDR1 is LGHDT and CDR2 YNNKEL (reference sequence). This chain's CDR3 is CASSREGNQPQHF. CDR3 nucleotides: TGTGCCAGCAGCCGGGAGGGCAATCAGCCCCAGCATTTT.

This clone was seen at least ten times. Other DNA sequences of this sample code for an identical CDR3. This chain uses TRBV12-3 or TRBV12-4 with TRBJ1-5; 8 bases map to TRBD1. There are 13 residues in the CDR3. The V and J ends lost 6 bases and 4 bases, in that order; junction bases with no gene match: 2. The CDR3 loop reads CASRGTGNQPQHF. CDR3 sequence (DNA): TGTGCCAGCAGGGGGACAGGAAATCAGCCCCAGCATTTT.

As to this clone: The same CDR3 arises from other DNA sequences in this sample as well. The CDR3 nucleotides read TGCGCCAGCAGCTTGAGCTCTGGGGCCAACGTCCTGACTTTC. Translation: CASSLSSGANVLTF. The chain recombines TRBV5-1 with TRBJ2-6; no definite D call. The ends were cut back, 1 base at V and 0 bases at J, with 2 bases in the middle. CDR3 length equals 14 residues. Germline CDR1 reads SGHRS; CDR2 reads YFSETQ.

The rearrangement links TRBV27 to TRBJ2-1, with 7 bases identical to TRBD2. This CDR3 is 16 amino acids long. The germline V gene encodes CDR1 MNHEY and CDR2 SMNVEV (reference sequence). Trimming removed 5 bases from V and 5 bases from J; junction bases left unmatched: 12. The CDR3 DNA follows: TGTGCCAGCAGTATGGACGCGGGAGCCTGGGACAATGAGCAGTTCTTC. Translating it yields CASSMDAGAWDNEQFF.

The chain joins TRBV6-4 to TRBJ1-5; no definite D call. Germline V CDR1 and CDR2: MRHNA, SNTAGT. The length of the CDR3 is 13 residues. V was pared by 3 bases and J by 9 bases, with 12 bases between. The CDR3: CASSEVGKGPQHF. The CDR3 DNA follows: TGTGCCAGCAGTGAAGTGGGGAAGGGGCCCCAGCATTTT.

The chain uses TRBV7-9 and TRBJ1-1; no firm D call. Trimming left V 5 bases short and J 3 bases short, with 13 bases between. CDR1 and CDR2 (germline): SEHNR, FQNEAQ (reference sequence). The CDR3 has 14 amino acids. The CDR3 DNA follows: TGTGCCAGCAGCCAAATCCCCCGTGACACTGAAGCTTTCTTT. As protein: CASSQIPRDTEAFF.

The rearrangement joins TRBV5-1 to TRBJ1-2, with 8 bases aligning to TRBD1. CDR1 is SGHRS, CDR2 YFSETQ, per germline. The CDR3 has 13 amino acids. Trimming cost V 0 bases and J 8 bases; bases outside gene matches: 3. Here the CDR3 reads CASSLVSGGGYTF. The CDR3 coding sequence is TGCGCCAGCAGCTTGGTCTCAGGGGGCGGCTACACCTTC. Drawing the rest from reference TRBV5-1 and TRBJ1-2, the complete variable domain is KAGVTQTPRYLIKTRGQQVTLSCSPISGHRSVSWYQQTPGQGLQFLFEYFSETQRNKGNFPGRFSGRQFSNSRSEMNVSTLELGDSALYLCASSLVSGGGYTFGSGTRLTVV.

The chain carries TRBV3-1 (or the pseudogene TRBV3-2) and TRBJ1-2; no clear D. V shed 3 bases and J shed 9 bases, with 17 bases lying between them. Germline V gives CDR1 LGHDT, CDR2 YNNKEL (reference sequence). The CDR3 is 14 amino acids. The CDR3 bases are TGTGCCAGCAGCCAGAGGACCGATACTCGGAGCTACACCTTC. It codes for CASSQRTDTRSYTF.

The rearrangement links TRBV12-3 or TRBV12-4 to TRBJ2-1; D remains ambiguous. The CDR3 extends over 13 amino acids. Trimming left V 5 bases short and J 12 bases short, with 17 bases between. CDR3 protein: CASSRRPVLMQFF. The CDR3 nucleotides read TGTGCCAGCAGTAGGAGACCAGTCCTCATGCAGTTCTTC.

This clone was observed a handful of times. J is TRBJ2-2 and V is TRBV11-3; TRBD1 matches 9 bases. Germline V gene data show CDR1 as SGHNT and CDR2 as YENEEA. The junction had 5 bases not matched to a gene; V was cut back by 7 bases and J by 2 bases. The CDR3 has 15 amino acids. CDR3 sequence reads: CASKSTGGNTGELFF. The CDR3 DNA follows: TGTGCCAGCAAGTCGACAGGGGGTAACACCGGGGAGCTGTTTTTT.

The chain is built from TRBV11-2 and TRBJ2-2; 8 nucleotides match TRBD2. Unmatched junction bases numbered 15, after V lost 5 bases and J lost 1 base. Germline CDR1 SGHAT, CDR2 FQNNGV. The CDR3 sequence is 19 residues long. Here the CDR3 reads CASSPKGVIAGLNTGELFF. The CDR3 DNA reads TGTGCCAGCAGCCCAAAGGGTGTTATAGCGGGACTGAACACCGGGGAGCTGTTTTTT. The complete variable domain, with remaining parts taken from reference TRBV11-2 and TRBJ2-2, reads EAGVAQSPRYKIIEKRQSVAFWCNPISGHATLYWYQQILGQGPKLLIQFQNNGVVDDSQLPKDRFSAERLKGVDSTLKIQPAKLEDSAVYLCASSPKGVIAGLNTGELFFGEGSRLTVL.

V and J are TRBV7-9 and TRBJ1-1; possible D gene TRBD1, 6 bases. Per the germline V gene, CDR1 is SEHNR and CDR2 is FQNEAQ (reference sequence). With 5 bases removed from V and 1 base from J, the gap between germline ends came to 14 bases. The CDR3 extends over 15 amino acids. The CDR3 spells CASSDGQGTNTEAFF. Written as DNA, the CDR3 is TGTGCCAGCAGCGACGGTCAGGGGACGAACACTGAAGCTTTCTTT.

This chain links TRBV28 with TRBJ2-2; TRBD1 matches at 9 bases. V was pared by 7 bases and J by 7 bases, with 13 bases of the junction left unmatched. CDR1 is MDHEN, CDR2 SYDVKM, per germline. The CDR3 loop spans 16 amino acids. The CDR3 is CASTARQGVFYGELFF. CDR3 DNA sequence: TGTGCCAGCACGGCACGACAGGGGGTTTTTTACGGGGAGCTGTTTTTT. The full variable domain, completed using reference TRBV28 and TRBJ2-2, is DVKVTQSSRYLVKRTGEKVFLECVQDMDHENMFWYRQDPGLGLRLIYFSYDVKMKEKGDIPEGYSVSREKKERFSLILESASTNQTSMYLCASTARQGVFYGELFFGEGSRLTVL.

The chain recombines TRBV7-9 with TRBJ2-7; 11 bases agree with TRBD1. CDR1 and CDR2 (germline): SEHNR, FQNEAQ (reference sequence). Trimming took 3 bases from V and 4 from J; bases not matched to a gene: 8. The CDR3 runs 16 residues. Here the CDR3 reads CASSFSGGTGGYEQYF. The CDR3 nucleotides read TGTGCCAGCAGCTTTTCAGGAGGGACAGGGGGTTACGAGCAGTACTTC.

The chain carries TRBV5-6 and TRBJ2-7; D perhaps matches TRBD1 (6 bases). Germline V gene sequence: CDR1 SGHDT, CDR2 YYEEEE. This CDR3 spans 11 amino acids. V lost 3 bases to trimming and J lost 7 bases, with 8 bases between them. CDR3 coding DNA: TGTGCCAGCAGCTATGGACAGGAGCAGTACTTC. This sequence encodes CASSYGQEQYF.

The chain has TRBV3-1 (or the pseudogene TRBV3-2) and TRBJ1-2; TRBD1 might be the D (6 bases). Germline lookup yields CDR1 LGHDT and CDR2 YNNKEL (reference sequence). Trimming shortened V by 1 base and J by 6 bases, and 21 bases separated the two germline ends. The CDR3 contains 17 residues. The CDR3 region is CASSQAHGQLGSNGYTF. For the CDR3, the DNA is TGTGCCAGCAGCCAAGCCCACGGACAGCTCGGGTCAAATGGCTACACCTTC.

This sequence joins TRBV3-1 (or the pseudogene TRBV3-2) and TRBJ2-1; no firm D call. The CDR3 consists of 14 residues. Trimming pared 0 bases from V and 6 bases from J, leaving 9 bases between. Germline V CDR1 and CDR2: LGHDT, YNNKEL (reference sequence). CDR3 protein: CASSQDPRLNEQFF. The CDR3 DNA is TGTGCCAGCAGCCAAGATCCTAGACTCAATGAGCAGTTCTTC.

V and J are TRBV29-1 and TRBJ1-2; 10 positions agree with TRBD1. The CDR3 is 13 amino acids. Germline V gives CDR1 SQVTM, CDR2 ANQGSEA. V gave up 4 bases and J gave up 4 bases; unmatched junction bases: 3. CDR3 DNA sequence: TGCAGCGTTGGGGACAGGGGTGGCTATGGCTACACCTTC. It translates to CSVGDRGGYGYTF. Supplemented by reference TRBV29-1 and TRBJ1-2, the full variable domain reads SAVISQKPSRDICQRGTSLTIQCQVDSQVTMMFWYRQQPGQSLTLIATANQGSEATYESGFVIDKFPISRPNLTFSTLTVSNMSPEDSSIYLCSVGDRGGYGYTFGSGTRLTVV.

This CDR3 reads CASSDSKSGAGRRAYF. CDR3 coding DNA: TGTGCCAGCAGTGACTCGAAATCTGGGGCGGGGCGTAGGGCGTACTTC. This rearrangement joins TRBV6-4 to TRBJ2-7, with a tentative D call TRBD2 (6 bases). Trimming shortened V by 0 bases and J by 12 bases, and 24 bases separated the two germline ends. Germline CDR1 and CDR2: MRHNA and SNTAGT. The CDR3 covers 16 residues.

The V and J genes are TRBV25-1 and TRBJ2-7; unclear D gene. Germline CDR1 MGHDK, CDR2 SYGVNS. Trimming shortened V by 0 bases and J by 4 bases, and 1 base separated the two germline ends. This CDR3 has 11 amino acids. The CDR3 loop is CASSEYYEQYF. CDR3 DNA: TGTGCCAGCAGTGAATATTACGAGCAGTACTTC.

This clone has only one observation. The chain couples TRBV19 to TRBJ1-5, with D possibly matching TRBD1 (5 bases). V lost 0 bases and J lost 3, with 12 bases in between. This CDR3 is 16 amino acids long. The germline V gene has CDR1 LNHDA and CDR2 SQIVND (reference sequence). The CDR3 region is CASSIDPRGYNQPQHF. The DNA of the CDR3 is TGTGCCAGTAGTATAGATCCCCGGGGGTACAATCAGCCCCAGCATTTT.

The chain links TRBV5-4 to TRBJ1-2; TRBD1 aligns across 8 bases. J lost 2 bases, V lost 4 bases, and 13 bases had no gene match. The CDR3 consists of 17 residues. CDR1 SGHNT and CDR2 YYREEE come from the germline V gene (reference sequence). The CDR3 region is CASSTDRVSRTNYGYTF. The CDR3 region has the DNA TGTGCCAGCAGCACGGACAGGGTAAGCCGAACCAACTATGGCTACACCTTC.

The chain employs TRBV12-3 or TRBV12-4 and TRBJ1-5; maybe TRBD1 (5 bases). The CDR3 runs to 13 residues. V lost 5 bases, J lost 2 bases, and 7 bases lay in between. The CDR3 DNA reads TGTGCCAGCAGTGGGGCGGGCAATCAGCCCCAGCATTTT. Amino acids: CASSGAGNQPQHF.

Comment on this clone: The CDR3 end shows no conserved phenylalanine or tryptophan, and so a read error is likely. No DNA is shown, since the ends of the CDR3 on it are uncertain; the CDR3 is the one TCRdb lists. This CDR3 reads CASSQDIWVLAGSSRDTQTD. V gene TRBV4-1 combines with J gene TRBJ2-3; no DNA check was done on the table's D call, TRBD2. Germline V lookup: CDR1 MGHRA, CDR2 YSYEKL. Including both end residues, the CDR3 is 20 amino acids long.

The rearrangement links TRBV11-3 to TRBJ2-7; D is possibly TRBD2 (5 bases). Germline V CDR1 and CDR2: SGHNT, YENEEA. V lost 5 bases, J lost 3 bases, and 17 bases lay in between. CDR3 size: 15 residues. CDR3 sequence: CASSLPAGPNYEQYF. Here the CDR3 DNA reads TGTGCCAGCAGCCTTCCCGCGGGCCCAAACTACGAGCAGTACTTC.

This chain connects TRBV6-5 to TRBJ1-4; no clear D gene. The V gene lost 7 bases and the J gene lost 8 bases, with 20 bases spanning the gap. CDR3 length: 15 residues. In germline, CDR1 is MNHEY, CDR2 SVGAGI. The chain's CDR3 is CASINILDSAEKLFF. CDR3 sequence (DNA): TGTGCCAGCATTAATATTTTGGACTCGGCAGAAAAACTGTTTTTT.

CDR3 sequence reads: CASSSAGTTLYEQYF. The CDR3, as DNA: TGTGCCAGCAGCTCGGCCGGGACGACTCTCTACGAGCAGTACTTC. The J gene is TRBJ2-7, the V gene TRBV7-2, with D perhaps given as TRBD1 or TRBD2 (5 bases each). V was trimmed by 4 bases and J by 3 bases, leaving 16 bases between them. CDR3 size: 15 residues. Germline assignment: CDR1 SGHTA and CDR2 FQGNSA.

About this clone: Different DNA sequences within this sample yield the same CDR3. The chain employs TRBV5-1 and TRBJ1-6; D not resolved. CDR1 and CDR2 from the germline V gene are SGHRS and YFSETQ. V lost 2 bases and J lost 5, with 8 bases in between. This CDR3 has 14 amino acids. CDR3 region: CASSLGQDNSPLHF. CDR3 nucleotides: TGCGCCAGCAGCTTAGGGCAAGATAATTCACCCCTCCACTTT.

The chain combines TRBV2 with TRBJ2-7; the match to TRBD2 covers 8 bases. Germline CDR1 reads SNHLY; CDR2 reads FYNNEI. This CDR3 region has 13 residues. V lost 11 bases to trimming and J lost 4 bases; unmatched junction nucleotides: 10. This CDR3 is CAFSSGSFYEQYF. The CDR3 coding sequence is TGTGCCTTTTCAAGCGGGAGTTTTTACGAGCAGTACTTC.

This clone was detected once. The chain employs TRBV2 and TRBJ1-3; D call uncertain. CDR1 and CDR2 (germline): SNHLY, FYNNEI. The V and J ends lost 9 bases and 0 bases respectively, with 9 bases between them. The CDR3 runs to 13 residues. The CDR3 here is CASRLGSGNTIYF. CDR3 bases: TGTGCCAGTCGCTTGGGCTCTGGAAACACCATATATTTT.

This clone was found once. V is TRBV12-3 or TRBV12-4 and J is TRBJ2-1; 9 bases are a match to TRBD2. The CDR3 has 13 residues. Losses at the gene ends were 3 bases for V and 9 bases for J; bases not matched to a gene: 3. The CDR3 sequence is CASSFAGGVEQFF. The CDR3 bases are TGTGCCAGCAGTTTTGCGGGGGGGGTTGAGCAGTTCTTC.